The 10 T cell receptor beta chains given below trace back to one sample, sequenced in a study of blood T cell repertoires in COVID-19. TCRdb's copy holds only in-frame clones and misses some; the assay was immunoSEQ multiplex PCR. The sample lists 250,000 to 350,000 clones, 65% to 90% seen once, with around 9.3% in the top ten. The sample taken for sequencing was PBMCs or T cells enriched from blood (not recorded which). The receptors come from a woman under 30 who had recovered from COVID-19.

CDR3 region: CASSAPGQGKGYGYTF. The DNA of the CDR3 is TGTGCCAGCAGTGCACCGGGACAGGGGAAGGGCTATGGCTACACCTTC. This chain uses TRBV28 with TRBJ1-2, with 10 bases fitting TRBD1. The trim removed 5 bases at V and 4 bases at J, leaving 10 bases unmatched. This CDR3 has 16 residues. Germline V gives CDR1 MDHEN, CDR2 SYDVKM.

The V and J genes are TRBV5-1 and TRBJ1-3; maybe TRBD1 (6 bases). The V gene lost 0 bases and the J gene lost 8 bases, with 18 bases spanning the gap. This CDR3 contains 16 residues. Looked up from germline, CDR1 is SGHRS and CDR2 is YFSETQ. In DNA form, the CDR3 reads TGCGCCAGCAGCTTGGAGGGACATCCAGGGGATGACACCATATATTTT. It codes for CASSLEGHPGDDTIYF. Looking up the rest from reference TRBV5-1 and TRBJ1-3 gives the full variable domain: KAGVTQTPRYLIKTRGQQVTLSCSPISGHRSVSWYQQTPGQGLQFLFEYFSETQRNKGNFPGRFSGRQFSNSRSEMNVSTLELGDSALYLCASSLEGHPGDDTIYFGEGSWLTVV.

This rearrangement joins TRBV2 to TRBJ1-1, with TRBD1 identical over 9 bases. Germline CDR1 reads SNHLY; CDR2 reads FYNNEI. V lost 5 bases, J lost 3 bases, and 4 bases stayed unmatched. This CDR3 has 14 residues. The CDR3 sequence: CASSPGQGYTEAFF. The CDR3 DNA is TGTGCCAGCAGTCCGGGACAGGGTTACACTGAAGCTTTCTTT. The whole variable domain, filled in from reference TRBV2 and TRBJ1-1, reads EPEVTQTPSHQVTQMGQEVILRCVPISNHLYFYWYRQILGQKVEFLVSFYNNEISEKSEIFDDQFSVERPDGSNFTLKIRSTKLEDSAMYFCASSPGQGYTEAFFGQGTRLTVV.

The J gene is TRBJ1-4, the V gene TRBV9; 8 nucleotides match TRBD1. Germline loops: CDR1 SGDLS, CDR2 YYNGEE. The CDR3 runs to 15 residues. V was pared by 1 base and J by 8 bases, with 7 bases of the junction left unmatched. The CDR3 sequence: CASSVLTGQAEKLFF. CDR3 bases: TGTGCCAGCAGCGTACTAACGGGACAGGCGGAAAAACTGTTTTTT.

The V call is TRBV27, the J call TRBJ1-4; 8 positions agree with TRBD1. The germline V gene has CDR1 MNHEY and CDR2 SMNVEV (reference sequence). This CDR3 region has 13 residues. V lost 8 bases to trimming and J lost 8 bases; unmatched junction nucleotides: 7. CDR3 in DNA: TGTGCCAGCCGAGGACAGGGTGGGGAAAAACTGTTTTTT. Translating gives CASRGQGGEKLFF.

The J gene is TRBJ2-7, the V gene TRBV7-9; the D gene is possibly TRBD2 (6 bases). The CDR3 is 14 residues long. The V gene's germline CDR1 is SEHNR and CDR2 FQNEAQ (reference sequence). Trimming removed 5 bases from V and 5 bases from J, with 16 bases in between. CDR3 in DNA: TGTGCCAGCAGCGCGGGGTCCAAACCCCACGAGCAGTACTTC. This codes for CASSAGSKPHEQYF.

V is TRBV6-5 and J is TRBJ2-7; D is unclear. The CDR3 spans 14 residues. Germline CDR1 and CDR2: MNHEY and SVGAGI. The V and J ends lost 2 bases and 2 bases respectively, with 10 bases between them. This CDR3 reads CASSYGYRPYEQYF. The CDR3, as DNA: TGTGCCAGCAGTTACGGGTACAGACCCTACGAGCAGTACTTC.

This clone was observed a few times. Other nucleotide sequences from this sample produce the same CDR3. The V gene is TRBV4-1, the J gene TRBJ1-1; D remains unclear. The CDR3 extends over 14 amino acids. The V and J ends lost 4 bases and 2 bases respectively, with 11 bases between them. CDR1 is MGHRA, CDR2 YSYEKL, per germline. The CDR3 region is CASSRGGANTEAFF. The CDR3 DNA sequence: TGCGCCAGCAGCCGAGGCGGAGCAAACACTGAAGCTTTCTTT.

This chain joins TRBV12-5 and TRBJ1-1, with D uncertain. Per the germline V gene, CDR1 is LGHNT and CDR2 is FRNRAP. V lost 0 bases, J lost 4 bases, and 24 bases lay in between. The CDR3 contains 19 residues. CDR3 DNA sequence: TGTGCTAGTGGTTTGGTATATCTTCCGCGGGGAGCCCCCGGCACTGAAGCTTTCTTT. Its translation: CASGLVYLPRGAPGTEAFF.

The chain employs TRBV28 and TRBJ2-2, with D possibly being TRBD2 (5 bases). This CDR3 comprises 13 residues. Deletions cut 8 bases from V and 1 base from J, with 8 bases between. CDR1 and CDR2 (germline): MDHEN, SYDVKM. The CDR3 DNA reads TGTGCCAGCCGCGGACTGAACACCGGGGAGCTGTTTTTT. This translates into CASRGLNTGELFF. Using reference TRBV28 and TRBJ2-2 for the parts outside the CDR3, the full variable domain is DVKVTQSSRYLVKRTGEKVFLECVQDMDHENMFWYRQDPGLGLRLIYFSYDVKMKEKGDIPEGYSVSREKKERFSLILESASTNQTSMYLCASRGLNTGELFFGEGSRLTVL.